This is a list of T cell receptor beta chains from one sample in a study of cytomegalovirus exposure and HLA in healthy donors. The method was immunoSEQ multiplex PCR; TCRdb's version includes in-frame clones alone and lacks a portion of them. This table has some 190,000 clones, 75% to 90% appearing once. Sequences were obtained from PBMCs. The receptors come from a woman aged 25-40 years in good health and CMV-seronegative. CDR3s include the opening cysteine and the closing phenylalanine or tryptophan. Fields, in order: V gene, J gene, D gene, clone size, CDR3 protein, CDR3 DNA. The D gene is left open where the match is weak. The listing skips clone size in some rows; elsewhere it reads once, few, many or a size class.

V: TRBV19
J: TRBJ2-7
D: -
size: -
CDR3: CASKHSSSYEQYF
DNA: TGTGCCAGTAAGCACTCGAGCTCCTACGAGCAGTACTTC

V: TRBV2
J: TRBJ2-2
D: -
size: -
CDR3: CASSADRAGGELFF
DNA: TGTGCCAGCAGTGCTGACAGAGCGGGCGGGGAGCTGTTTTTT

V: TRBV2
J: TRBJ2-2
D: -
size: -
CDR3: CASTRTGPTGELFF
DNA: TGTGCCAGCACTCGAACAGGGCCCACCGGGGAGCTGTTTTTT

V: TRBV5-1
J: TRBJ2-1
D: TRBD1
size: -
CDR3: CASTVTGGLDEQFF
DNA: TGCGCCAGCACAGTAACAGGGGGCTTGGATGAGCAGTTCTTC

V: TRBV27
J: TRBJ1-5
D: -
size: -
CDR3: CASSAGDTSNQPQHF
DNA: TGTGCCAGCAGTGCGGGGGACACTAGCAATCAGCCCCAGCATTTT

V: TRBV11-2
J: TRBJ2-2
D: -
size: -
CDR3: CASSLSLLEAVTGELFF
DNA: TGTGCCAGCAGCTTATCCCTCCTAGAAGCGGTCACCGGGGAGCTGTTTTTT

V: TRBV19
J: TRBJ2-1
D: TRBD2
size: -
CDR3: CASSRGLAAYNEQFF
DNA: TGTGCCAGTAGCCGGGGACTAGCGGCCTACAATGAGCAGTTCTTC

V: TRBV5-1
J: TRBJ2-5
D: -
size: -
CDR3: CASSSQDPGGETQYF
DNA: TGCGCCAGCAGCTCCCAAGACCCCGGCGGAGAGACCCAGTACTTC

V: TRBV21-1
J: TRBJ2-1
D: -
size: -
CDR3: CASSKEVRGGNEQFF
DNA: TGTGCCAGCAGCAAAGAAGTCAGGGGTGGTAATGAGCAGTTCTTC

V: TRBV10-1
J: TRBJ2-7
D: TRBD2
size: -
CDR3: CASSESGLAEQYF
DNA: TGCGCCAGCAGTGAGTCGGGACTAGCCGAGCAGTACTTC

V: TRBV2
J: TRBJ1-2
D: -
size: -
CDR3: CASSGVGGLGYGYTF
DNA: TGTGCCAGCAGTGGGGTTGGAGGGTTGGGCTATGGCTACACCTTC

V: TRBV4-2
J: TRBJ2-7
D: TRBD1
size: -
CDR3: CASSQGVLSGGHYEQYF
DNA: TGTGCCAGCAGCCAAGGCGTTTTATCAGGGGGCCACTACGAGCAGTACTTC

V: TRBV15
J: TRBJ2-1
D: -
size: -
CDR3: CATSRSRSHEQFF
DNA: TGTGCCACCAGCAGGAGCAGGTCCCATGAGCAGTTCTTC

V: TRBV27
J: TRBJ2-2
D: -
size: few
CDR3: CASSFSRSTGELFF
DNA: TGTGCCAGCAGTTTCTCTAGAAGCACCGGGGAGCTGTTTTTT

V: TRBV5-6
J: TRBJ2-6
D: -
size: once
CDR3: CASRWASGANVLTF
DNA: TGTGCCAGCAGATGGGCCTCTGGGGCCAACGTCCTGACTTTC

V: TRBV7-9
J: TRBJ2-3
D: -
size: -
CDR3: CASSSGLGGTDTQYF
DNA: TGTGCCAGCAGCTCGGGACTCGGAGGTACAGATACGCAGTATTTT

V: TRBV6-6
J: TRBJ2-7
D: -
size: -
CDR3: CASSYSGLTYEQYF
DNA: TGTGCCAGCAGTTACTCGGGCCTAACCTACGAGCAGTACTTC

V: TRBV5-1
J: TRBJ2-1
D: TRBD2
size: -
CDR3: CASSLVTSGYNEQFF
DNA: TGCGCCAGCAGCTTGGTTACTAGCGGTTACAATGAGCAGTTCTTC

V: TRBV5-6
J: TRBJ2-2
D: TRBD1
size: -
CDR3: CASTWDRGRTGELFF
DNA: TGTGCCAGCACCTGGGACAGGGGGCGCACCGGGGAGCTGTTTTTT

V: TRBV30
J: TRBJ2-1
D: -
size: -
CDR3: CAWSQNNGQFF
DNA: TGTGCCTGGAGTCAAAACAATGGGCAGTTCTTC

V: TRBV28
J: TRBJ1-1
D: -
size: -
CDR3: CASTRHFEAFF
DNA: TGTGCCAGCACACGCCACTTTGAAGCTTTCTTT

V: TRBV29-1
J: TRBJ2-5
D: -
size: -
CDR3: CSVADGGETQYF
DNA: TGCAGCGTTGCGGACGGCGGGGAGACCCAGTACTTC

V: TRBV6-6
J: TRBJ2-1
D: -
size: once
CDR3: CASSFRGGLGSNEQFF
DNA: TGTGCCAGCAGTTTTCGAGGCGGGCTAGGGTCCAATGAGCAGTTCTTC

V: TRBV5-8
J: TRBJ1-2
D: -
size: -
CDR3: CASSLFEGPGSESIYGYTF
DNA: TGTGCCAGCAGCTTGTTTGAAGGCCCAGGGTCAGAGTCCATCTATGGCTACACCTTC

V: TRBV11-2
J: TRBJ1-1
D: TRBD1
size: -
CDR3: CASRRTGGTEAFF
DNA: TGTGCCAGCAGGAGGACAGGGGGAACTGAAGCTTTCTTT

V: TRBV28
J: TRBJ1-1
D: -
size: -
CDR3: CASSLRGAGGGEAFF
DNA: TGTGCCAGCAGTTTAAGGGGGGCTGGCGGGGGAGAAGCTTTCTTT

V: TRBV4-1
J: TRBJ2-7
D: -
size: -
CDR3: CASSQETGKTYEQYF
DNA: TGCGCCAGCAGCCAAGAGACCGGGAAGACCTACGAGCAGTACTTC

V: TRBV25-1
J: TRBJ2-2
D: -
size: once
CDR3: CASSEGSHTGELFF
DNA: TGTGCCAGCAGTGAGGGCTCTCACACCGGGGAGCTGTTTTTT

V: TRBV5-1
J: TRBJ2-3
D: TRBD2
size: -
CDR3: CATSSSGDRTDTQYF
DNA: TGCGCCACCTCGTCTAGCGGGGACCGCACAGATACGCAGTATTTT

V: TRBV10-1
J: TRBJ2-4
D: -
size: -
CDR3: CASSDSGAAKNIQYF
DNA: TGCGCCAGCAGTGACTCAGGGGCAGCCAAAAACATTCAGTACTTC

V: TRBV2
J: TRBJ1-2
D: -
size: -
CDR3: CASSQGQNYGYTF
DNA: TGTGCCAGCAGCCAGGGGCAGAACTATGGCTACACCTTC

V: TRBV4-1
J: TRBJ2-3
D: -
size: -
CDR3: CASSQVAGAQYF
DNA: TGCGCCAGCAGCCAAGTGGCAGGGGCGCAGTATTTT

V: TRBV10-2
J: TRBJ2-2
D: TRBD2
size: -
CDR3: CASKTGTSGGAVNTGELFF
DNA: TGCGCCAGCAAAACCGGGACTAGCGGGGGGGCAGTGAACACCGGGGAGCTGTTTTTT

V: TRBV6-5
J: TRBJ2-5
D: TRBD1
size: once
CDR3: CASSYDRGLETQYF
DNA: TGTGCCAGCAGTTACGACAGGGGGCTTGAGACCCAGTACTTC

V: TRBV2
J: TRBJ2-7
D: TRBD2
size: -
CDR3: CASRFSGGIYEQYF
DNA: TGTGCCAGCAGATTTAGCGGGGGGATCTACGAGCAGTACTTC

V: TRBV5-1
J: TRBJ2-7
D: TRBD2
size: -
CDR3: CASSWGGTSAYYEQYF
DNA: TGCGCCAGCAGCTGGGGGGGTACTAGCGCATACTACGAGCAGTACTTC

V: TRBV6-1
J: TRBJ1-1
D: -
size: -
CDR3: CASSWGGDYTEAFF
DNA: TGTGCCAGCAGTTGGGGCGGGGACTACACTGAAGCTTTCTTT

V: TRBV11-2
J: TRBJ1-4
D: TRBD1
size: -
CDR3: CASSLDRALAELFF
DNA: TGTGCCAGCAGCTTGGACAGGGCATTGGCGGAACTGTTTTTT

V: TRBV27
J: TRBJ2-1
D: TRBD1
size: -
CDR3: CASSLPGQGSEQFF
DNA: TGTGCCAGCAGCCTCCCCGGACAGGGAAGCGAGCAGTTCTTC

V: TRBV11-3
J: TRBJ2-1
D: -
size: once
CDR3: CASSLGPWGGQSNEQFF
DNA: TGTGCCAGCAGCTTAGGCCCGTGGGGGGGCCAGAGCAATGAGCAGTTCTTC

V: TRBV6-1
J: TRBJ2-1
D: TRBD1
size: -
CDR3: CASRRRQGTYNEQFF
DNA: TGTGCCAGCAGGAGGAGACAGGGCACCTACAATGAGCAGTTCTTC

V: TRBV2
J: TRBJ2-2
D: -
size: -
CDR3: CASSRYGRTGRGGELFF
DNA: TGTGCCAGCAGTCGTTACGGACGGACCGGTAGGGGCGGGGAGCTGTTTTTT

V: TRBV5-4
J: TRBJ2-3
D: TRBD2
size: -
CDR3: CASSPTSGGPFTDTQYF
DNA: TGTGCCAGCAGCCCTACTAGCGGGGGGCCTTTCACAGATACGCAGTATTTT

V: TRBV2
J: TRBJ2-3
D: -
size: -
CDR3: CASSLTGISTDTQYF
DNA: TGTGCCAGCAGCCTTACAGGGATTAGCACAGATACGCAGTATTTT

V: TRBV7-8
J: TRBJ2-7
D: TRBD2
size: -
CDR3: CASSLASGIFSYEQYF
DNA: TGTGCCAGCAGCTTAGCGAGCGGGATCTTCTCCTACGAGCAGTACTTC

V: TRBV7-9
J: TRBJ2-3
D: -
size: -
CDR3: CASSGPQDTQYF
DNA: TGTGCCAGCAGCGGGCCTCAAGATACGCAGTATTTT

V: TRBV18
J: TRBJ1-5
D: -
size: -
CDR3: CASSPGGADQPQHF
DNA: TGTGCCAGCTCACCGGGGGGTGCAGATCAGCCCCAGCATTTT

V: TRBV27
J: TRBJ2-6
D: TRBD2
size: -
CDR3: CASSLLDRRGGSGANVLTF
DNA: TGTGCCAGCAGTTTATTGGATCGTCGGGGGGGTTCTGGGGCCAACGTCCTGACTTTC

V: TRBV2
J: TRBJ2-5
D: TRBD2
size: -
CDR3: CASSPRGASGRIQETQYF
DNA: TGTGCCAGCAGCCCCCGCGGGGCTAGCGGGAGGATTCAAGAGACCCAGTACTTC